This passage covers 8 T cell receptor beta chains from one sample sequenced in a study of multiple sclerosis patients with progressive multifocal leukoencephalopathy. Only in-frame clones appear in the TCRdb table, and some are missing; sequencing was by immunoSEQ multiplex PCR. Of fewer than 35,000 clones listed, about 91% are singletons. Noted time point: before natalizumab initiation. The sample taken for sequencing was PBMCs. Every receptor here comes from a human donor with multiple sclerosis.

V gene TRBV5-8 combines with J gene TRBJ1-3; unclear D gene. This CDR3 has 13 amino acids. CDR1 and CDR2 (germline): SGHTS, YDEGEE. The V and J ends lost 4 bases and 4 bases respectively, with 9 bases between them. The CDR3 DNA reads TGTGCCAGCAGCCCAGGCCCGGGAAACACCATATATTTT. Protein product: CASSPGPGNTIYF.

V is TRBV6-1 and J is TRBJ1-5; D is uncertain. The V end was cut by 7 bases, the J end by 4 bases, with 8 bases between. The CDR3 runs 12 residues. CDR1 MNHNS and CDR2 SASEGT come from the germline V gene. DNA for the CDR3: TGTGCCAGCACGTTCCTAAATCAGCCCCAGCATTTT. Amino acids: CASTFLNQPQHF.

The chain recombines TRBV5-6 with TRBJ1-2, with D possibly matching TRBD1 (6 bases). V shed 5 bases and J shed 8 bases, with 13 bases lying between them. Germline CDR1 reads SGHDT; CDR2 reads YYEEEE. The CDR3 contains 12 residues. The CDR3 DNA reads as TGTGCCAGCAGGGGGGCAGAGAGGGGCTACACCTTC. It encodes CASRGAERGYTF.

This sequence joins TRBV7-2 and TRBJ2-2, with a tentative D call TRBD1 (6 bases). The CDR3 covers 15 residues. The germline V and J ends were trimmed by 0 bases and 1 base, with 6 bases remaining between them. CDR1 is SGHTA, CDR2 FQGNSA, per germline. The CDR3: CASSLAGGNTGELFF. Written as DNA, the CDR3 is TGTGCCAGCAGCTTAGCAGGGGGGAACACCGGGGAGCTGTTTTTT.

This chain joins TRBV12-5 and TRBJ2-7; D remains ambiguous. The CDR3 totals 11 residues. V lost 2 bases and J 6 bases, leaving 5 bases between the germline ends. Germline CDR1 and CDR2: LGHNT and FRNRAP. For the CDR3, the DNA is TGTGCTAGTGGTTTGACAGCCGAGCAGTACTTC. Translating it yields CASGLTAEQYF.

The chain uses TRBV5-1 and TRBJ2-7; D remains ambiguous. Between the trimmed V and J ends, which lost 0 bases and 0 bases, there was a span of 7 bases. The CDR3 runs to 14 residues. Germline CDR1 is SGHRS and CDR2 is YFSETQ. This chain's CDR3 is CASSLERSSYEQYF. The CDR3 DNA reads as TGCGCCAGCAGCTTGGAAAGGAGCTCCTACGAGCAGTACTTC. Together with reference TRBV5-1 and TRBJ2-7, the CDR3 gives the full variable domain: KAGVTQTPRYLIKTRGQQVTLSCSPISGHRSVSWYQQTPGQGLQFLFEYFSETQRNKGNFPGRFSGRQFSNSRSEMNVSTLELGDSALYLCASSLERSSYEQYFGPGTRLTVT.

This rearrangement joins TRBV6-5 to TRBJ2-7; 8 bases line up with TRBD1. The CDR3 spans 13 residues. The V segment lost 6 bases and the J segment 5 bases; nucleotides outside the gene matches: 6. Germline V lookup: CDR1 MNHEY, CDR2 SVGAGI. CDR3 sequence: CASRRTGLNEQYF. The DNA of the CDR3 is TGTGCCAGCAGGCGGACAGGGCTGAACGAGCAGTACTTC.

The rearrangement joins TRBV5-6 to TRBJ1-1; 9 bases are shared with TRBD1. The V and J ends lost 4 bases and 1 base, in that order; junction bases with no gene match: 5. CDR3 length equals 15 residues. The V gene's germline CDR1 is SGHDT and CDR2 YYEEEE. CDR3 DNA: TGTGCCAGCAGCGTACCGGGACAGGGGAACACTGAAGCTTTCTTT. Its protein product is CASSVPGQGNTEAFF.